Listed below are T cell receptor beta chains from one sample, sequenced in a study of blood T cell repertoires in COVID-19. TCRdb's table, derived via immunoSEQ multiplex PCR, lists solely in-frame clones and lacks some. The top ten hold around 13% of the sample, which has roughly 130,000 clones, 65% to 80% seen once. Sequenced sample: peripheral blood. The source of these receptors is a man older than 75 with acute or convalescent COVID-19. Both conserved end residues are part of each CDR3. The order of the fields is CDR3 length, clone size, D gene, V gene, J gene, CDR3 protein, CDR3 DNA. A D gene is named only where the DNA matches it firmly. Size values are once, few and many counts, or a class for expanded clones, and some rows have none.

>16|once|.|TRBV5-1|TRBJ2-2
CASSPTSGLLEGELFF
TGCGCCAGCAGCCCGACCTCCGGACTCCTAGAAGGGGAGCTGTTTTTT
>15|.|.|TRBV4-1|TRBJ2-3
CASSQDSLDTDTQYF
TGCGCCAGCAGCCAAGATAGCCTGGACACAGATACGCAGTATTTT
>14|.|.|TRBV6-5|TRBJ1-1
CASSRQDLNTEAFF
TGTGCCAGCAGTAGACAGGACCTGAACACTGAAGCTTTCTTT
>17|.|TRBD1|TRBV5-1|TRBJ2-6
CASRPGQGDSGANVLTF
TGCGCCAGCAGGCCGGGACAGGGGGACTCTGGGGCCAACGTCCTGACTTTC
>15|.|.|TRBV10-1|TRBJ2-3
CASSESGGGTDTQYF
TGCGCCAGCAGTGAGTCGGGCGGGGGCACAGATACGCAGTATTTT
>13|.|TRBD2|TRBV4-1|TRBJ2-5
CASSREERGTQYF
TGCGCCAGCAGCCGGGAAGAGCGGGGGACCCAGTACTTC
>13|.|TRBD1|TRBV7-3|TRBJ2-7
CASSLMGDSEQYF
TGTGCCAGCAGCTTAATGGGGGACAGCGAGCAGTACTTC
>15|few|.|TRBV4-3|TRBJ1-1
CASSQDQWANTEAFF
TGCGCCAGCAGCCAAGATCAGTGGGCCAACACTGAAGCTTTCTTT
>15|.|TRBD1|TRBV7-2|TRBJ2-1
CASSVQGSSYNEQFF
TGTGCCAGCAGTGTACAGGGGAGCTCCTACAATGAGCAGTTCTTC
>13|once|.|TRBV7-2|TRBJ2-2
CASSFKNTGELFF
TGTGCCAGCAGCTTTAAGAACACCGGGGAGCTGTTTTTT
>15|.|.|TRBV28|TRBJ1-3
CASSGGGRAGNTIYF
TGTGCCAGCAGCGGGGGGGGAAGGGCTGGAAACACCATATATTTT
>12|.|.|TRBV6-5|TRBJ1-6
CASRQYNSPLHF
TGTGCCAGCAGACAGTATAATTCACCCCTCCACTTT
>14|.|TRBD2|TRBV29-1|TRBJ2-1
CTITRGGSSDEQFF
TGCACCATCACGCGGGGGGGTTCGAGTGATGAGCAGTTCTTC
>15|.|TRBD1|TRBV19|TRBJ2-1
CASSYWTGASNEQFF
TGTGCCAGTAGTTACTGGACAGGGGCCTCCAATGAGCAGTTCTTC
>14|.|.|TRBV13|TRBJ2-1
CASSLVQGVDEQFF
TGTGCCAGCAGCTTAGTACAGGGAGTCGATGAGCAGTTCTTC
>13|.|TRBD1|TRBV10-3|TRBJ1-6
CAISTGEGSPLHF
TGTGCCATCAGTACAGGGGAAGGGTCACCCCTCCACTTT
>14|.|.|TRBV7-2|TRBJ1-1
CASSLGGTSTEAFF
TGTGCCAGCAGCTTAGGAGGTACGAGCACTGAAGCTTTCTTT
>15|.|.|TRBV6-5|TRBJ2-3
CASIRIFASTDTQYF
TGTGCCAGCATCAGGATCTTTGCAAGCACAGATACGCAGTATTTT
>15|.|TRBD1|TRBV18|TRBJ1-6
CASSPQAGGNSPLHF
TGTGCCAGCTCACCCCAAGCAGGGGGGAATTCACCCCTCCACTTT
>15|.|TRBD1|TRBV28|TRBJ1-4
CASSLTGAAGEKLFF
TGTGCCAGCAGTTTGACAGGGGCCGCGGGTGAAAAACTGTTTTTT
>18|once|TRBD2|TRBV7-2|TRBJ2-3
CASRGPGTSGGAADTQYF
TGTGCCAGCAGGGGCCCCGGGACTAGCGGGGGGGCTGCAGATACGCAGTATTTT
>12|few|.|TRBV7-2|TRBJ1-2
CASSTRSYGYTF
TGTGCCAGCAGCACCCGGTCCTATGGCTACACCTTC
>14|.|.|TRBV27|TRBJ2-1
CASSFNWGGDEQFF
TGTGCCAGTTCCTTCAACTGGGGGGGCGATGAGCAGTTCTTC
>15|.|TRBD1|TRBV11-2|TRBJ1-4
CASSPRTGGPEKLFF
TGTGCCAGCAGCCCGCGGACAGGGGGTCCTGAAAAACTGTTTTTT
>14|.|.|TRBV5-4|TRBJ1-1
CASSLQLGSTEAFF
TGTGCCAGCAGCTTGCAACTAGGGTCGACCGAAGCTTTCTTT
>16|.|.|TRBV23-1|TRBJ1-4
CASSQPDSSFNEKLFF
TGCGCCAGCAGTCAACCCGACAGCTCGTTTAATGAAAAACTGTTTTTT
>16|.|.|TRBV5-4|TRBJ2-6
CASSLGALTGANVLTF
TGTGCCAGCAGCTTGGGAGCCCTCACGGGGGCCAACGTCCTGACTTTC
>14|.|.|TRBV2|TRBJ2-1
CASSPLGVGDEQFF
TGTGCCAGCAGTCCCTTAGGGGTTGGGGATGAGCAGTTCTTC
>15|.|TRBD1|TRBV18|TRBJ2-1
CASSPPTGSFNEQFF
TGTGCCAGCTCACCACCGACAGGGTCGTTCAATGAGCAGTTCTTC
>14|.|.|TRBV6-1|TRBJ1-2
CASSDQLSNRERPF
TGTGCCAGCAGTGACCAACTCTCCAACAGGGAGAGGCCATTC
>14|.|.|TRBV11-2|TRBJ1-6
CASSLAAFNSPLHF
TGTGCCAGCAGCTTGGCTGCCTTTAATTCACCCCTCCACTTT
>18|.|TRBD1|TRBV18|TRBJ2-6
CASSPFGTGASGANVLTF
TGTGCCAGCTCACCATTTGGGACAGGGGCTAGTGGGGCCAACGTCCTGACTTTC
>13|.|.|TRBV7-9|TRBJ2-7
CASSLGSGYEQYF
TGTGCCAGCAGCTTAGGTTCCGGCTACGAGCAGTACTTC
>15|.|TRBD1|TRBV27|TRBJ1-2
CASSSTGGEVNGYTF
TGTGCCAGCAGTTCGACAGGGGGAGAAGTAAATGGCTACACCTTC
>10|.|.|TRBV7-9|TRBJ1-2
CASSRYGYTF
TGTGCCAGCAGCCGGTATGGCTACACCTTC
>13|.|.|TRBV3-1/TRBV3-2|TRBJ1-6
CASSQVGRDALHF
TGTGCCAGCAGCCAAGTGGGCAGGGATGCCCTCCACTTT
>15|few|.|TRBV30|TRBJ1-1
CAWTNPQGSNTEAFF
TGTGCCTGGACAAACCCACAGGGCTCGAACACTGAAGCTTTCTTT
>14|once|.|TRBV18|TRBJ2-1
CASSLSTGGNEQFF
TGTGCCAGCTCCCTATCAACCGGGGGTAATGAGCAGTTCTTC
>12|.|.|TRBV30|TRBJ1-1
CAWTRDGTEAFF
TGTGCCTGGACCAGGGATGGCACTGAAGCTTTCTTT
>15|.|TRBD1|TRBV19|TRBJ1-6
CASRQGSSYNSPLHF
TGTGCCAGTAGACAGGGGAGCTCCTATAATTCACCCCTCCACTTT
>15|.|TRBD1|TRBV28|TRBJ1-2
CASRTGGQGNYGYTF
TGTGCCAGCAGGACCGGAGGACAGGGAAACTATGGCTACACCTTC
>14|.|.|TRBV2|TRBJ1-1
CASRRELRGTEAFF
TGTGCCAGCAGGAGAGAGCTGAGAGGGACTGAAGCTTTCTTT
>19|few|TRBD1|TRBV19|TRBJ2-6
CASSIDGQGAYSGANVLTF
TGTGCCAGTAGTATAGATGGACAGGGGGCCTACTCTGGGGCCAACGTCCTGACTTTC
>16|.|.|TRBV28|TRBJ1-2
CASSLRPTGPIYGYTF
TGTGCCAGCAGTTTACGACCGACAGGTCCAATCTATGGCTACACCTTC
>11|.|.|TRBV6-6|TRBJ2-7
CASSPGREQYF
TGTGCCAGCAGCCCAGGGCGAGAGCAGTACTTC
>16|.|.|TRBV25-1|TRBJ1-4
CASSERAAGANEKLFF
TGTGCCAGCAGTGAACGGGCGGCGGGGGCTAATGAAAAACTGTTTTTT